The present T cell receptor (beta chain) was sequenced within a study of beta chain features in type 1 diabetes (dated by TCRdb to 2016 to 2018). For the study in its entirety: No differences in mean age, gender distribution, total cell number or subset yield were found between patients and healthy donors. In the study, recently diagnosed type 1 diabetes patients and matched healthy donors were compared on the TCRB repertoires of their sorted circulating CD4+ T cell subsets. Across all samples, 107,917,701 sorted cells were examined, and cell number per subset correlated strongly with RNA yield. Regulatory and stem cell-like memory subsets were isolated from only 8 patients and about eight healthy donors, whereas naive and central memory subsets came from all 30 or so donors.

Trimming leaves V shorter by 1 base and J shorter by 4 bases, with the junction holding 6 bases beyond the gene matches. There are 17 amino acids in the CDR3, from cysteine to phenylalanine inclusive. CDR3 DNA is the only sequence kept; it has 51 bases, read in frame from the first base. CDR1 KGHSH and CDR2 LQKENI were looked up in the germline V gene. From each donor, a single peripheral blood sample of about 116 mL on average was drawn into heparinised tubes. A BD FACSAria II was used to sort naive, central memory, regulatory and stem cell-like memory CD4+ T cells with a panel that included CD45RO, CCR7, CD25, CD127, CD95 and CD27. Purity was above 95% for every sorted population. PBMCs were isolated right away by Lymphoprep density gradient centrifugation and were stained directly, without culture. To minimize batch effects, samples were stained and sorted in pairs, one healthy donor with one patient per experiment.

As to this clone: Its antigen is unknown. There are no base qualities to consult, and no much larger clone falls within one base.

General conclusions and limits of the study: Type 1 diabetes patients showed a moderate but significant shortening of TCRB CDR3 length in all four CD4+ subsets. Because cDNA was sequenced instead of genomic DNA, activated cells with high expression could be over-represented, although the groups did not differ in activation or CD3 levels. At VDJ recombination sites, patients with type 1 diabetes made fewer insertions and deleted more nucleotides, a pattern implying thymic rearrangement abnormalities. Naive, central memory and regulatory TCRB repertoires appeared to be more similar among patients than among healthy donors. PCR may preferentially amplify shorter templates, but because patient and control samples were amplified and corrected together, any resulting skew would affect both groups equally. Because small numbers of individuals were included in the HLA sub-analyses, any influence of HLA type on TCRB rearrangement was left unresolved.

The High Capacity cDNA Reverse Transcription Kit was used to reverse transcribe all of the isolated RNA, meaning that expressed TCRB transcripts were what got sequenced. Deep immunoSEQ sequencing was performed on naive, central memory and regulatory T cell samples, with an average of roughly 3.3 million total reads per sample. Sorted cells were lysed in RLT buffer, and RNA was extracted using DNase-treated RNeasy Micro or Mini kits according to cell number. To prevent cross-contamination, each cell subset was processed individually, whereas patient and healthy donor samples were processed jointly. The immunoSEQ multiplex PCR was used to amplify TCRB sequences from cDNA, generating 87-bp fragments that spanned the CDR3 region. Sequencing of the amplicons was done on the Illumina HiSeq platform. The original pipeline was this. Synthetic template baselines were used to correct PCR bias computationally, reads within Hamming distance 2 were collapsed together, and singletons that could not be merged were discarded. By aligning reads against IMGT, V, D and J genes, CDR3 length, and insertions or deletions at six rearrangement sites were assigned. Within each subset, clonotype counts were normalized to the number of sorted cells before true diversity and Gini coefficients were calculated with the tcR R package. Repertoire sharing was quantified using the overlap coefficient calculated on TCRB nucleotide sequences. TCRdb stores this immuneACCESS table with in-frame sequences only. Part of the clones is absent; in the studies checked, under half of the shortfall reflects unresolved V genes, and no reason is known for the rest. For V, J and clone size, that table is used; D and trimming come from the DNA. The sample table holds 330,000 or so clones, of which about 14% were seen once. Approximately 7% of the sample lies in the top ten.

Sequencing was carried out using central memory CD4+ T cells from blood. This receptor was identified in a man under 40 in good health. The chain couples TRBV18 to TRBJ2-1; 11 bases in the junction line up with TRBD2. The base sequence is TGTGCCAGCTCACCACGTATTAGCGGGAGGGTATACAATGAGCAGTTCTTC. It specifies CASSPRISGRVYNEQFF.